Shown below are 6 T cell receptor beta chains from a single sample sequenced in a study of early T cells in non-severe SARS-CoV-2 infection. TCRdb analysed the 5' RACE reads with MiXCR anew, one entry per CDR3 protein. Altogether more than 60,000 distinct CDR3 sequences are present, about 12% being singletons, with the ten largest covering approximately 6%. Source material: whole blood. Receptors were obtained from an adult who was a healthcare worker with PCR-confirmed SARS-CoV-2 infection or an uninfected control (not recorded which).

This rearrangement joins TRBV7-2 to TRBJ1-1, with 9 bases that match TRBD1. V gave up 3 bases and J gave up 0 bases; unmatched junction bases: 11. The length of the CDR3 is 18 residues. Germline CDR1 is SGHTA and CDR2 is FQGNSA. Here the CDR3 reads CASSFGRPGTGMNTEAFF. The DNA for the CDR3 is TGTGCCAGCAGCTTTGGCCGTCCCGGGACAGGGATGAACACTGAAGCTTTCTTT.

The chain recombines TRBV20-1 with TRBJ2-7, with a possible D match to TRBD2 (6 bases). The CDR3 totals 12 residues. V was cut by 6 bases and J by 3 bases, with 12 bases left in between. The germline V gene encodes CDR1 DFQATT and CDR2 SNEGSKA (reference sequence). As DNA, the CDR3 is TGCAGTGCCGGAGGGGCCGACTACGAGCAGTACTTC. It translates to CSAGGADYEQYF.

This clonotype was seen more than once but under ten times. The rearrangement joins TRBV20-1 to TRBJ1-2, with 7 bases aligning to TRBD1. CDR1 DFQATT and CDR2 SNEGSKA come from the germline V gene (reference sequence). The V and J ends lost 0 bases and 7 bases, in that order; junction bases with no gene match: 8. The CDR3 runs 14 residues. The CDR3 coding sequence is TGCAGTGCTAGAGATCCAACAGGGGACAGTGGCTACACCTTC. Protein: CSARDPTGDSGYTF.

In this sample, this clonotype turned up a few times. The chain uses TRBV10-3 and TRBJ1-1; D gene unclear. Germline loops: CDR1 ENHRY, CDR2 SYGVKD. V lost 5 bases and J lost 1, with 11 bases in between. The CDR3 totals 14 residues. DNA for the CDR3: TGTGCCATCAGTACAATCGGGGAGAACACTGAAGCTTTCTTT. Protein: CAISTIGENTEAFF.

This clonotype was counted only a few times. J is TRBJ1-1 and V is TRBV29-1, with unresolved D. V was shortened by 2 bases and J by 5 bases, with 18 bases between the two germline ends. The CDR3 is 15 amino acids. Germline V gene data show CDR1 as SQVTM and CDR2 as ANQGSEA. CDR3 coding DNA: TGCAGCGTTGAAACCCTCGCAGGACGGAGGACTGAAGCTTTCTTT. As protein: CSVETLAGRRTEAFF.

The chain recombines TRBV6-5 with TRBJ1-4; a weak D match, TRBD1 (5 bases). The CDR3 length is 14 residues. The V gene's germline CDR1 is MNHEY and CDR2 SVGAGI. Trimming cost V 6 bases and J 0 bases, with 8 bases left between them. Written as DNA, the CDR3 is TGTGCCAGCAGATCACAGGCAACTAATGAAAAACTGTTTTTT. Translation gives CASRSQATNEKLFF.